This T cell receptor (beta chain) originates from a study of Graves' ophthalmopathy and Graves' hyperthyroidism. Study-wide results and caveats: Ophthalmopathy progression prediction by the model yielded a sensitivity of approximately 70% and a specificity of 72% to 75%. Ophthalmopathy cases were distinguished from stable hyperthyroidism by a 13-signature model, reaching around 90% sensitivity and around 83% specificity. Most thyroid clonotypes expanded beyond 0.001 frequency were also found in blood.

The diagnostic workup employed clinical symptoms, serum thyroxine, TRAb, thyroid ultrasound and orbital computed tomography. The CDR3 is 13 amino acids. V was clipped by 4 bases and J by 4 bases, with 10 bases between them. This clonotype was seen at least ten times. Antigen unknown. Amplification from RNA transcripts yielded the TCR beta CDR3 regions. The authors performed first-round RT-PCR with HTBI primers and then a second-round multiplex PCR. MiXCR was run by TCRdb on the multiplex PCR reads, yielding one entry per CDR3 protein. Of some 520,000 distinct CDR3 sequences listed, 13% to 15% are singletons.

Material: blood. The sequence was collected from a woman in her twenties or thirties with Graves' ophthalmopathy. The V gene is TRBV12-3 or TRBV12-4, the J gene TRBJ1-2, with D perhaps matching TRBD1 (5 bases). DNA of the CDR3: TGTGCCAGCAGTTCCAGTGACAGCTATGGCTACACCTTC. It yields the protein CASSSSDSYGYTF.